One TCR beta chain is described in this entry. These data are taken from a study of blood T cell repertoires in COVID-19. Overall study: COVID-19 samples from acute and convalescent phases originated in the United States, Italy and Spain. From T cells, B-cell-depleted T cells, or PBMCs came the material, which was cDNA or gDNA.

Donors were grouped by their self-reported clinical history. Among Cohort 3 donors, those recovered had two negative PCRs, clearance, or symptom resolution. J gave up 4 bases and V 6 bases, and 7 bases lay outside the gene matches. The CDR3 runs to 15 residues. Looked up from germline, CDR1 is MNHEY and CDR2 is SMNVEV (reference sequence). Using immunoSEQ multiplex PCR, the repertoire was profiled, and TCRdb retains in-frame clones only, with some absent. The table shows over 250,000 clones, with roughly 87% occurring only once. Source material: PBMCs or T cells enriched from blood (not recorded which). The rearrangement links TRBV27 to TRBJ2-2; TRBD1 aligns across 8 bases. The sequence was obtained from a woman between 18 and 29 years old who had recovered from COVID-19. CDR3 bases: TGTGCCAGCAGACCCCGGGACAGGCCCACCGGGGAGCTGTTTTTT. It encodes CASRPRDRPTGELFF.